What follows are 12 T cell receptor beta chains derived from one specimen sequenced in a study of T cell repertoires in cytomegalovirus infection. TCRdb analysed the reads with MiXCR anew, one entry per CDR3 protein. In the table there are about 680,000 distinct CDR3 sequences, 20% to 25% of which are singletons. The sequencing sample was made of CD8+ T cells from PBMCs. All receptors derive from a human donor in good health (CMV status not recorded). Some clones in this sample may be carry-over from other donors' samples.

On this clonotype: A read error may be the cause here, since a much bigger clone is one base away. The genes are TRBV7-2 and TRBJ2-4, with D perhaps TRBD1 (6 bases). The V end was cut by 6 bases, the J end by 7 bases, with 13 bases between. Germline V gene lookup returns CDR1 SGHTA and CDR2 FQGNSA. The CDR3 loop spans 13 amino acids. CDR3 sequence: CASRFVQGNIQYF. The CDR3 DNA sequence: TGTGCCAGCAGATTCGTTCAGGGGAACATTCAGTACTTC. The variable domain in full, with the rest retrieved from reference TRBV7-2 and TRBJ2-4, is GAGVSQSPSNKVTEKGKDVELRCDPISGHTALYWYRQSLGQGLEFLIYFQGNSAPDKSGLPSDRFSAERTGGSVSTLTIQRTQQEDSAVYLCASRFVQGNIQYFGAGTRLSVL.

The chain employs TRBV6-2 or TRBV6-3 and TRBJ2-5; D perhaps matches TRBD2 (7 bases). The CDR3 is 15 residues long. Trimming shortened V by 6 bases and J by 5 bases, and 19 bases separated the two germline ends. The germline CDR1 and CDR2 sequences are MNHEY and SVGEGT. CDR3: CASSQWGGRSETQYF. The DNA of the CDR3 is TGTGCCAGCAGCCAGTGGGGGGGCCGTTCGGAGACCCAGTACTTC.

This clonotype was seen a handful of times. The chain recombines TRBV4-3 with TRBJ1-4; D is undetermined. This CDR3 has 15 amino acids. Germline V CDR1 and CDR2: LGHNA, YSLEER. V was trimmed by 1 base and J by 0 bases, leaving 6 bases between them. The CDR3 here is CASSQGRATNEKLFF. Here the CDR3 DNA reads TGCGCCAGCAGCCAAGGCCGGGCAACTAATGAAAAACTGTTTTTT.

This clonotype was picked up many times. This rearrangement joins TRBV7-4 to TRBJ1-3; no reliable D call. This CDR3 is built from 15 residues. Trimming took off 5 bases at V and 0 bases at J, with 11 bases between the two ends. Germline V gives CDR1 SGHVT, CDR2 SQSDAQ. CDR3 nucleotides: TGTGCCAGCAGCCTCCCCGGTGACTCTGGAAACACCATATATTTT. Translating it yields CASSLPGDSGNTIYF.

In this sample, this clonotype turned up a few times. The V call is TRBV6-2 or TRBV6-3, the J call TRBJ2-5; D is unclear. The length of the CDR3 is 14 residues. In germline, CDR1 is MNHEY, CDR2 SVGEGT. V lost 6 bases, J lost 4 bases, and 15 bases lay in between. CDR3: CASRAPGYVETQYF. For the CDR3, the DNA is TGTGCCAGCAGGGCGCCAGGTTACGTAGAGACCCAGTACTTC.

The rearrangement joins TRBV20-1 to TRBJ2-5; 9 bases align to TRBD2. The V segment lost 0 bases and the J segment 2 bases; nucleotides outside the gene matches: 4. Looked up from germline, CDR1 is DFQATT and CDR2 is SNEGSKA (reference sequence). The CDR3 loop spans 15 amino acids. CDR3 nucleotides: TGCAGTGCTAGAGAGTGGACTAGCGTACAAGAGACCCAGTACTTC. Residues: CSAREWTSVQETQYF.

This clonotype showed up just a few times. The chain carries TRBV29-1 and TRBJ1-2; 10 nucleotides agree with TRBD1. Germline values: CDR1 SQVTM, CDR2 ANQGSEA. The CDR3 covers 18 residues. Germline trimming cut 0 bases from V and 4 bases from J; bases unmatched to any gene: 14. CDR3 amino acids: CSVEDRRDRGTPFYGYTF. CDR3 DNA sequence: TGCAGCGTTGAAGATCGGAGGGACAGGGGCACCCCCTTCTATGGCTACACCTTC.

J is TRBJ2-7 and V is TRBV29-1; no definite D call. The CDR3 contains 12 residues. V was pared by 4 bases and J by 4 bases, with 11 bases between. CDR1 is SQVTM, CDR2 ANQGSEA, per germline. DNA of the CDR3: TGCAGCGTTGGTGACGCTCTATACGAGCAGTACGTC. Encoded protein: CSVGDALYEQYV.

The chain has TRBV5-6 and TRBJ2-3, with 8 bases fitting TRBD1. The CDR3 has 17 amino acids. The V gene's germline CDR1 is SGHDT and CDR2 YYEEEE. Trimming at V came to 3 bases and at J to 8 bases, leaving 17 bases not matched to a gene. CDR3 coding DNA: TGTGCCAGCAGCTCCCTATTAGACAGGGGACCCCGGAGTACGCAGTATTTT. Its translation is CASSSLLDRGPRSTQYF.

The chain uses TRBV7-9 and TRBJ1-2; a possible D gene is TRBD1 (6 bases). The CDR3 is 15 residues long. V was pared by 4 bases and J by 7 bases, with 19 bases between. Per germline, CDR1 SEHNR and CDR2 FQNEAQ (reference sequence). Here the CDR3 reads CASSSPTQGRLGYTF. CDR3 bases: TGTGCCAGCAGCTCGCCGACTCAGGGGAGGCTTGGCTACACCTTC.

This clonotype appeared a few times. The chain has TRBV6-1 and TRBJ1-1; D not certain. The CDR3 is 16 amino acids. CDR1 and CDR2 from the germline V gene are MNHNS and SASEGT. V was clipped by 0 bases and J by 4 bases, with 15 bases between them. The CDR3 protein is CASSEARAWMGTEAFF. CDR3 nucleotide sequence: TGTGCCAGCAGTGAAGCTAGGGCCTGGATGGGCACTGAAGCTTTCTTT.

In this sample, this clonotype turned up many times. This chain connects TRBV14 to TRBJ1-5; no reliable D call. The germline CDR1 and CDR2 sequences are SGHDN and FVKESK. Trimming cost V 0 bases and J 0 bases, with 12 bases left between them. CDR3 length: 17 amino acids. CDR3 nucleotides: TGTGCCAGCAGCCAAGATCTGGGGTATTATAGCAATCAGCCCCAGCATTTT. Translated: CASSQDLGYYSNQPQHF.